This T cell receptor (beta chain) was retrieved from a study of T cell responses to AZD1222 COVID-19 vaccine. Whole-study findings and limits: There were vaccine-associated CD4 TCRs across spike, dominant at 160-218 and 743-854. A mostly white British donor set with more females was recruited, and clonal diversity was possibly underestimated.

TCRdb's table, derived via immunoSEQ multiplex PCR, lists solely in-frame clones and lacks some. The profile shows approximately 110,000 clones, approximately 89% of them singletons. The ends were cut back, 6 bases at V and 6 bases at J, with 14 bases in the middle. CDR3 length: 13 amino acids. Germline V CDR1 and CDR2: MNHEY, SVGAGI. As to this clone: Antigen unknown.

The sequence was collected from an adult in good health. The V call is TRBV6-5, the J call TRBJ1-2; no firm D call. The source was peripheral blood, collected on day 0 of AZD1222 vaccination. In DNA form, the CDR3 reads TGTGCCAGCAGCGGAGTGATGGTGGATGGCTACACCTTC. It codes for CASSGVMVDGYTF.